These T cell receptor beta chains were read from a single sample in a study of T-cell memory formation after mild COVID-19. TCRdb independently ran MiXCR on the 5' RACE reads; one entry per CDR3 protein. The sample has around 200,000 distinct CDR3 sequences; about 11% are singletons. The sequencing sample was made of PBMCs or a T cell subset sorted from them (not recorded which). These receptor sequences come from a young man who had mild COVID-19 (a few samples of this study predate the infection). Cell type and time point are not known. The CDR3 runs from the conserved cysteine through the conserved F or W. The D gene is left open where the match is weak. Clone size is not always given. Where it is, it says once, few, many or a class for expanded clones.

>TRBJ2-7|NA|NA|TRBV28
TGTGCCAGCAGTTTACCGGGCAGTTCCTACGAGCAGTACTTC
CASSLPGSSYEQYF
>TRBJ2-7|few|NA|TRBV10-2
TGCGCCAGCACCCCGACGGGTCCCTACGAGCAGTACTTC
CASTPTGPYEQYF
>TRBJ1-1|few|NA|TRBV5-1
TGCGCCAGCAGCGACTTACAGGGCTACACTGAAGCTTTCTTT
CASSDLQGYTEAFF
>TRBJ2-7|many|TRBD1|TRBV5-1
TGCGCCAGCAGCTTGGGACAGGGTAACGAGCAGTACTTC
CASSLGQGNEQYF
>TRBJ1-1|few|NA|TRBV12-3/TRBV12-4
TGTGCCAGCGCCGCTTGGATCGGAGCTGAAGCTTTCTTT
CASAAWIGAEAFF
>TRBJ2-7|NA|TRBD2|TRBV9
TGTGCCAGCAGTCTAGGGGCGCTAGCGGGAGGGCCGTCTGGGTACGAGCAGTACTTC
CASSLGALAGGPSGYEQYF
>TRBJ2-1|NA|TRBD2|TRBV11-2
TGTGCCAGCAGCCCCCGGACTAGCCCCAATGAGCAGTTCTTC
CASSPRTSPNEQFF
>TRBJ2-2|many|NA|TRBV7-9
TGTGCCAGCAGGGCTCCGAGGAGAGGGGACACCGGGGAGCTGTTTTTT
CASRAPRRGDTGELFF
>TRBJ1-6|many|TRBD1|TRBV7-2
TGTGCCAGCAGGACTATCCGGGACAGGGGTACACCCCTCCACTTT
CASRTIRDRGTPLHF
>TRBJ2-3|NA|NA|TRBV5-1
TGCGCCAGCAGCTTTTCGTTCGGGGCAGATACGCAGTATTTT
CASSFSFGADTQYF
>TRBJ1-6|few|NA|TRBV7-2
TGTGCCAGCAGCTTCGCAGGGAAAGGTTCACCCCTCCACTTT
CASSFAGKGSPLHF
>TRBJ1-2|NA|NA|TRBV7-2
TGTGCCAGCAGTACGGAGGGGATCTATGGCTACACCTTC
CASSTEGIYGYTF
>TRBJ2-7|few|TRBD1|TRBV5-1
TGCGCCAGCCGGGACAGGGAATACGAGCAGTACTTC
CASRDREYEQYF
>TRBJ2-6|many|NA|TRBV4-1
TGCGCCAGCAGCACGATAACCGGGGGAGGGGCCAACGTCCTGACTTTC
CASSTITGGGANVLTF
>TRBJ2-3|few|NA|TRBV7-3
TGTGCCAGCAGCTTAACGTGGACGGAAGATACGCAGTATTTT
CASSLTWTEDTQYF
>TRBJ2-1|many|NA|TRBV4-2
TGTGCCAGCAGCCAAGCAAAGTACAATGAGCAGTTCTTC
CASSQAKYNEQFF
>TRBJ1-2|many|NA|TRBV5-1
TGCGCCAGCAGCTTGGACACCGAAGGAGGTGGCTACACCTTC
CASSLDTEGGGYTF
>TRBJ2-5|few|NA|TRBV7-8
TGTGCCAGCAGCGCGCTCGGGGAACAAGAGACCCAGTACTTC
CASSALGEQETQYF
>TRBJ2-7|NA|NA|TRBV7-9
TGTGCCAGCAGCTTACTGGGGGCGGACTACGAGCAGTACTTC
CASSLLGADYEQYF
>TRBJ2-3|NA|NA|TRBV30
TGTGCCTGGAGTGCCGCCACAGATACGCAGTATTTT
CAWSAATDTQYF
>TRBJ1-1|few|NA|TRBV28
TGTGCCAGCAGGTCCGGACAACTCAACACTGAAGCTTTCTTT
CASRSGQLNTEAFF
>TRBJ2-2|few|TRBD2|TRBV4-2
TGTGCCAGCAGCCAAGAAGCGGGGGGGAACACCGGGGAGCTGTTTTTT
CASSQEAGGNTGELFF
>TRBJ2-5|NA|NA|TRBV6-5
TGTGCCAGCAGTTACTTGGGGAGTCCGGAGACCCAGTACTTC
CASSYLGSPETQYF
>TRBJ1-1|NA|TRBD1|TRBV5-1
TGCGCCAGCAGCTTGGCCGACAGGGCTGAAGCTTTCTTT
CASSLADRAEAFF
>TRBJ2-6|NA|NA|TRBV24-1
TGTGCCACCAGTGATGGGGGCTCTGGGGCCAACGTCCTGACTTTC
CATSDGGSGANVLTF
>TRBJ2-5|few|NA|TRBV5-1
TGCGCCAGCAGCGCCGGCCGGGGATGGGATGAGACCCAGTACTTC
CASSAGRGWDETQYF
>TRBJ1-5|NA|TRBD1|TRBV6-6
TGTGCCAGCAGTCCGCGGACAGGGGGCAATCAGCCCCAGCATTTT
CASSPRTGGNQPQHF
>TRBJ1-2|NA|NA|TRBV19
TGTGCCAGTAGTATAGTGGCCCAGACGGCTGGCTACACCTTC
CASSIVAQTAGYTF
>TRBJ2-7|many|TRBD2|TRBV10-3
TGTGCCATCAGTGAAGGGCTAGCGGGACCACTAGGCGAGCAGTACTTC
CAISEGLAGPLGEQYF
>TRBJ1-2|few|NA|TRBV6-5
TGTGCCAGCAGTTACTGGGCAGGGAGTGGCTACACCTTC
CASSYWAGSGYTF
>TRBJ1-5|few|NA|TRBV12-3/TRBV12-4
TGTGCCAGCAGCAGGACGAACGGGAATCAGCCCCAGCATTTT
CASSRTNGNQPQHF
>TRBJ1-2|many|NA|TRBV5-5
TGTGCCAGCAGCCCGAGGCCGGGAGGTTATGGCTACACCTTC
CASSPRPGGYGYTF
>TRBJ2-5|NA|TRBD2|TRBV25-1
TGTGCCAGCAGTTCAACGACTAGCGTAGAGACCCAGTACTTC
CASSSTTSVETQYF
>TRBJ1-1|NA|NA|TRBV7-9
TGTGCCAGCAACCCTGCTCGGGGGGCTGAAGCTTTCTTT
CASNPARGAEAFF
>TRBJ1-6|few|NA|TRBV28
TGTGCCAGCAGTTCCGGGGGGATAATGGATTCACCCCTCCACTTT
CASSSGGIMDSPLHF
>TRBJ2-1|few|TRBD2|TRBV20-1
TGCAGTTCCTCGAGACTAGCGGGGCAGGAAGAGCAGTTCTTC
CSSSRLAGQEEQFF
>TRBJ1-5|few|NA|TRBV7-2
TGTGCCAGCAGCTTAGGGGACGGTAGCAATCAGCCCCAGCATTTT
CASSLGDGSNQPQHF
>TRBJ1-1|many|NA|TRBV5-1
TGCGCCAGCAGCGCGACAAAAGGGATGAACACTGAAGCTTTCTTT
CASSATKGMNTEAFF
>TRBJ2-1|few|NA|TRBV7-3
TGTGCCAGCAGCCCCGGGACTCGAGAGCAGTTCTTC
CASSPGTREQFF
>TRBJ2-1|few|NA|TRBV7-3
TGTGCCAGCAGCCCACACCTTAAGGGGGGGGTGCAGTTCTTC
CASSPHLKGGVQFF
>TRBJ2-3|few|NA|TRBV12-3/TRBV12-4
TGTGCCAGCAACTTTGGAGGGCCGGGAGATACGCAGTATTTT
CASNFGGPGDTQYF
>TRBJ1-1|NA|NA|TRBV21-1
TGTGCCATCAAGGGGGACAGTCAAACTGAAGCTTTCTTT
CAIKGDSQTEAFF
>TRBJ1-2|few|NA|TRBV4-1
TGCGCCAGCAGCCAAGAGAGCGCAGCTCACTATGGCTACACCTTC
CASSQESAAHYGYTF
>TRBJ2-1|few|NA|TRBV2
TGTGCCAGCGGGGGGCTCTACAATGAGCAGTTCTTC
CASGGLYNEQFF
>TRBJ1-1|NA|TRBD1|TRBV4-1
TGCGCCAGCAGCCAAGATAAGACAGGGTCCACTGAAGCTTTCTTT
CASSQDKTGSTEAFF
>TRBJ1-4|NA|TRBD1|TRBV12-3/TRBV12-4
TGTGCCAGCAGTCCCCGGGACAGGAATGAAAAACTGTTTTTT
CASSPRDRNEKLFF
>TRBJ2-4|few|NA|TRBV5-1
TGCGCCAGCAGCCCAGTTGGGGGGACCATTCAGTACTTC
CASSPVGGTIQYF
>TRBJ2-3|few|NA|TRBV27
TGTGCCAGCAGTTTAGATTGGTCAGAGCAGTATTTT
CASSLDWSEQYF
>TRBJ1-6|few|NA|TRBV10-2
TGCGCCAGCAGTGCCCAGGGAAAGAATTCACCCCTCCACTTT
CASSAQGKNSPLHF
>TRBJ2-2|few|TRBD2|TRBV7-2
TGTGCCAGCAGCTTAGATCCTAGCGGGGGGGCCTTAGCCGGGGAGCTGTTTTTT
CASSLDPSGGALAGELFF
>TRBJ2-7|many|TRBD2|TRBV7-2
TGTGCCAGCAGCCCTAGCGGGGGGCCCTACGAGCAGTACTTC
CASSPSGGPYEQYF
>TRBJ2-5|NA|TRBD1|TRBV5-1
TGCGCCAGCAGCCCCTGGACAGGGGGCCTGGAGACCCAGTACTTC
CASSPWTGGLETQYF
>TRBJ1-3|NA|NA|TRBV7-2
TGTGCCAGCAGAGACTATTTTGGAAACACCATATATTTT
CASRDYFGNTIYF
>TRBJ2-2|few|TRBD2|TRBV20-1
TGCAGTGCTAGACTAGCGGGGTCCTCGAACACCGGGGAGCTGTTTTTT
CSARLAGSSNTGELFF
>TRBJ2-7|few|NA|TRBV7-9
TGTGCCAGCAGCTTATGGGACCTCTCGTACGAGCAGTACTTC
CASSLWDLSYEQYF
>TRBJ2-4|NA|NA|TRBV5-5
TGTGCCAGCAGCTTGCAGGGACTGGACATTCAGTACTTC
CASSLQGLDIQYF
>TRBJ1-2|few|NA|TRBV4-1
TGCGCCAGCAGCCAAGATACGGGGGAGCGAGGCTACACCTTC
CASSQDTGERGYTF
>TRBJ1-1|few|NA|TRBV4-1
TGCGCCAGCAGCCAAGTCACGACGGCTGAAGCTTTCTTT
CASSQVTTAEAFF
>TRBJ1-1|NA|NA|TRBV18
TGTGCCAGCTCACCACGACACGGAGCTGAAGCTTTCTTT
CASSPRHGAEAFF
>TRBJ2-7|few|TRBD1|TRBV5-1
TGCGCCAGCAGCCCGGGACAGGGGTTTTACGAGCAGTACTTC
CASSPGQGFYEQYF